This TCR beta chain came from a study of brain T cells in children with intractable seizures (dated by TCRdb to the early 2020s). In the study overall: As a first screen for immune gene transcripts, resected brain tissue from 50 or so pediatric epilepsy surgery cases was run on a NanoString immunology panel. Of the roughly twelve selected surgery cases, pre-surgery blood was also sequenced for eight, so four had brain tissue only.

On this clone itself: Its cognate antigen has yet to be identified. The input lacks base qualities; no much larger clone sits a single base away.

The time point tag for this specimen amounts to: resected brain tissue, or blood drawn just prior to surgery. Surgery cases with the highest brain T cell transcript signatures were selected for TCR beta chain sequencing of brain tissue and, where available, blood. Before surgery, the patients had been given at least one anti-epileptic drug. TCR-sequenced patients were children with drug-resistant epilepsy due to tuberous sclerosis complex, focal cortical dysplasia, Rasmussen encephalitis or hemimegalencephaly. Blood samples were collected immediately before the epilepsy surgery. Bulk genomic DNA was extracted from unsorted brain tissue and whole blood with the Monarch genomic DNA purification kit. From the germline V gene, CDR1 is SGDLS and CDR2 is YYNGEE. V lost 0 bases and J lost 0 bases; the stretch between them is 13 bases long. The cysteine opens and the phenylalanine closes a CDR3 of 17 amino acids. Only the CDR3 DNA is retained, 51 bases long and in frame from the first base.

What the work shows at the level of the full study, not this receptor alone: Viral specificity was inferred solely from CDR3 sequence similarity, and the HCMV serostatus of the patients was not known. Sequencing depth differed between pre- and post-surgery blood, so clones missing from the pre-surgery sample may reflect undersampling.

The immunoSEQ assay was applied to genomic DNA to generate the TCR beta chain sequences. Per the original workflow: CDR3 sequences not starting with the conserved framework cysteine at position 104 were manually removed. To get clonality, the normalized Shannon's Diversity Index was subtracted from one, giving values from 0 (maximal diversity) to 1 (oligoclonal). To check whether a given CDR3 had different frequencies in two samples, for example brain versus blood, chi-squared comparison-of-proportions tests were used. Public clonotypes were found by searching immuneACCESS, and the VDJdb browser was used to assess similarity to known antiviral clonotypes. The clones in this table, taken by TCRdb from immuneACCESS, are in-frame only. Not every clone is retained; where verified, under half of the shortfall comes from an unresolved V gene, and the cause of the rest is unknown. The V and J calls and clone size come from that table; D and trimming were worked out from the DNA. The sample profile shows approximately 110,000 clones; approximately 94% of them were found once. The ten largest clonotypes hold 3.5% to 4% of the sample.

The source is a boy under two years old with hemimegalencephaly and intractable seizures. The material was peripheral blood, obtained at surgery. The rearrangement combines TRBV9 with TRBJ1-3; perhaps TRBD1 is the D gene, with 6 bases matching. The CDR3 amino acid sequence is: CASSVDPQGTSGNTIYF. The nucleotide sequence reads as follows: TGTGCCAGCAGCGTAGACCCCCAGGGGACCTCTGGAAACACCATATATTTT.